This section outlines one T cell receptor (beta chain) sequence together with its context. This clonotype was seen repeatedly, ten times or more. Its antigen is not yet known. No per-base quality is available; no much larger clone lies one base away. The record originates from a study of T cells after yellow fever vaccination (dated by TCRdb to between 2019 and 2020). About the investigation overall: Libraries from fractions with low cell numbers were prepared with the SMART-Seq v4 Ultra Low Input RNA kit. To follow T-cell clones before and after both primary and booster YFV17D yellow fever vaccination, bulk TCR alpha and beta repertoires underwent longitudinal sequencing. Two healthy male donors made up the cohort, one aged 18 to 29 years and the other aged 30 to 40 years. Blood samples were taken at several timepoints before and after primary and secondary immunization, and bulk PBMC replicates and cell subsets were isolated. Broader findings and caveats from the paper: After the booster, most of the clones that had expanded following primary vaccination were detected again (just under 97% of CD4 and 80% to 90% of CD8), which suggests that memory was broadly maintained. A small fraction of clonotypes appeared in both the CD4 and CD8 compartments, likely as a result of convergent recombination. Compared with the primary T-cell response, the secondary T-cell response was weaker but faster, peaking on day 5 rather than day 15. Because only a couple of donors were included in the study, the extent to which the findings can be generalized is limited. Computational filtering was required because FACS-sorted repertoires could contain abundant contaminating clonotypes from the bulk population.

TCR cDNA was made using 5'RACE template switching, a step that added a universal primer site and unique molecular identifiers. Priming of cDNA synthesis was performed from both the TCR alpha and TCR beta constant segments. Two PCR steps were used to amplify libraries, with sample barcodes and sequencing adapters being added in the second step. Sequencing of libraries was performed on Illumina HiSeq 2500 (2x100 bp) or NovaSeq (2x150 bp). As for the original processing: MIGEC was used to demultiplex reads and collapse the reads into UMI consensus sequences, and MiXCR was used for V(D)J alignment. Clonotypes responding to the vaccine were identified with edgeR on replicate PBMC samples, with the criteria of FDR below 0.01 and a log2 fold change above 5 up to day 15. Bulk clonotypes were assigned CD4 or CD8 identity according to which sequenced CD4 or CD8 repertoire held them at higher abundance. TCRdb itself trimmed the public reads at Q25 with fastp, ran MiXCR and retained productive beta chains. Duplicate CDR3 protein sequences are folded into a single record with the most common DNA and genes. The V and J calls reflect TCRdb's pipeline rather than the authors' work. Within this sample are 70,000 or so distinct CDR3 sequences, with under 9.5% of them counted one time only. Clones ranked in the top ten supply about 27% of the sample.

The meaning of the sample's treatment or condition label: live attenuated yellow fever vaccine strain. A standard Ficoll-Paque protocol was used to isolate PBMCs from peripheral blood. Dynabeads CD4 and CD8 positive selection kits were used to isolate CD4 and CD8 T-cell fractions. TriZol was used to extract RNA from bulk PBMCs, CD4 and CD8 fractions, and dextramer-positive and dextramer-negative fractions. The clonotype was recovered from a man between 18 and 29 years old who received the YFV17D yellow fever vaccine. Sequencing used CD8+ T cells sorted from PBMCs, obtained around 10 days after the first yellow fever vaccination.

The CDR3 is CASIDSGGGSLEFTGELFF. The nucleotides are TGTGCCAGCATCGACTCGGGCGGGGGGTCCCTCGAATTCACCGGGGAGCTGTTTTTT. The sequence links TRBV6-4 to TRBJ2-2; TRBD2 lines up with 8 middle nucleotides. V trim: 7 bases; J trim: 4 bases; unmatched bases: 20. The germline V gene specifies MRHNA as CDR1 and SNTAGT as CDR2. Including cysteine and phenylalanine, the CDR3 has 19 amino acids. Just CDR3 DNA is preserved here, 57 bases in frame from base 1.